This record concerns one T cell receptor beta chain sequence. In the original workflow: For nucleated cells, counts were estimated from reference gene primer amplification. Profiling relied on immunoSEQ multiplex PCR, and the TCRdb table lists in-frame clones only, not all of them. The D gene and trimming were derived from the DNA, and the V and J assignments and clone size from that table. The data contain 330,000 or so clones, roughly 90% of them singletons. The data were obtained in a study of blood T cell repertoires in COVID-19. On the study more broadly: Acute-phase and convalescent COVID-19 samples originated in the United States, Italy and Spain. In each case, the material was cDNA or gDNA derived from T cells, B-cell-depleted T cells, or PBMCs.

Germline V gene lookup returns CDR1 MNHEY and CDR2 SVGAGI. The trim removed 0 bases at V and 3 bases at J, leaving 1 base unmatched. The CDR3 is 14 amino acids. The sequence was collected from a man aged 25-40 years with COVID-19, enrolled during active disease. The genes are TRBV6-5 and TRBJ2-5; 7 positions match TRBD2. The material sequenced was peripheral blood. The DNA for the CDR3 is TGTGCCAGCAGTTACTCTGGGGGGGAAGAGACCCAGTACTTC. Translating gives CASSYSGGEETQYF.